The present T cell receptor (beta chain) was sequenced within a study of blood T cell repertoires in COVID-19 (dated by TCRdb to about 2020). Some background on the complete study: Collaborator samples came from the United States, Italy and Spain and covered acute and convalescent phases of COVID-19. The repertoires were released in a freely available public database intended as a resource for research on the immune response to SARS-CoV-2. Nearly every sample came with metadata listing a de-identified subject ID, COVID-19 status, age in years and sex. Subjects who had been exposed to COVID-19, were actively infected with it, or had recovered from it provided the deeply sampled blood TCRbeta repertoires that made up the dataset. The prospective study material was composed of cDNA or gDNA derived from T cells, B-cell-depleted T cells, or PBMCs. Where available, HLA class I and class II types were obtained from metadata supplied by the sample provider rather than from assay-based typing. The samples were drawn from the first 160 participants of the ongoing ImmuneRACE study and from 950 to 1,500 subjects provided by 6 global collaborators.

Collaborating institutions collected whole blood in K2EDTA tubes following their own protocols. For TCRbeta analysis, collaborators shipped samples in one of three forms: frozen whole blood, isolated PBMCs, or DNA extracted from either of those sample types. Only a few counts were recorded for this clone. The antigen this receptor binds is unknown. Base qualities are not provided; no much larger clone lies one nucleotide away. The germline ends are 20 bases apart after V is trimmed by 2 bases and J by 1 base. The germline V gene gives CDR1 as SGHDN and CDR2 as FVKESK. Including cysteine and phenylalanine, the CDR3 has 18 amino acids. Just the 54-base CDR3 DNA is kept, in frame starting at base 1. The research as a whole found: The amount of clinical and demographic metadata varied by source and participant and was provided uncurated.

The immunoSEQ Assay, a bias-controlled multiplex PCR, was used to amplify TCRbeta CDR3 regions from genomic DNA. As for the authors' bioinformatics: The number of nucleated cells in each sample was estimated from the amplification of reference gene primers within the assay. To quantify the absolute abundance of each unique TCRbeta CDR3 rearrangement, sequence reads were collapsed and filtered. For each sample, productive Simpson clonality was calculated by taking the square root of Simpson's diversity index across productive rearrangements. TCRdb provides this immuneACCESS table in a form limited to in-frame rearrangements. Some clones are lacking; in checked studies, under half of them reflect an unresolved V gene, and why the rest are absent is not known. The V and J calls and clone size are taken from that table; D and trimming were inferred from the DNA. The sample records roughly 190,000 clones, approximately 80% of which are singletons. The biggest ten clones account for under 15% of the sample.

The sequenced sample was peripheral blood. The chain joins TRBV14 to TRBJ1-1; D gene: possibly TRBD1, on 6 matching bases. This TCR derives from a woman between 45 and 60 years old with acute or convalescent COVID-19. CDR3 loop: CASSQSFLKQGKNTEAFF. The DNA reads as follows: TGTGCCAGCAGCCAATCGTTCCTTAAACAGGGAAAGAACACTGAAGCTTTCTTT.